These 8 T cell receptor beta chains came from one sample sequenced in a study of regulatory T cells in long-lasting Graves disease. Time point: newly diagnosed GD, antithyroid drugs for less than 3 months. Following extraction of RNA from PBMCs, that RNA was used to make the TCR library. Both iRepertoire HTBI primers and Arm-PCR of CDR3 regions were used to build the TCR beta libraries. TCRdb analysed the multiplex PCR reads with MiXCR anew, one entry per CDR3 protein. The sample lists roughly 360,000 distinct CDR3 sequences; about an eighth were seen once. This sample was also put to use in a study of T cells in Graves' hyperthyroidism and ophthalmopathy.

The input for sequencing was peripheral blood mononuclear cells (PBMCs), taken at new diagnosis, from a patient treated with antithyroid drugs. All receptors derive from a woman under 30 with Graves disease.

This clonotype was detected only a few times. CDR3 coding DNA: TGCAGCGTTACCCAGACCGGTCCGCGCTCCTACAATGAGCAGTTCTTC. Translating gives CSVTQTGPRSYNEQFF. The J gene is TRBJ2-1, the V gene TRBV29-1; D unresolved. Germline V CDR1 and CDR2: SQVTM, ANQGSEA. This CDR3 comprises 16 residues. The V and J ends lost 5 bases and 0 bases respectively, with 17 bases between them.

The V gene is TRBV5-1, the J gene TRBJ2-1; D ambiguous. CDR1 is SGHRS, CDR2 YFSETQ, per germline. This CDR3 comprises 15 residues. Trimming left V 0 bases short and J 4 bases short, with 11 bases between. In DNA, the CDR3 is TGCGCCAGCAGCTTGGAGGGTGTGGATTACAATGAGCAGTTCTTC. This gives the protein CASSLEGVDYNEQFF.

This clonotype was seen at least ten times. CDR3 residues: CASSSTLEADLSTDTQYF. CDR3 in DNA: TGTGCCAGCAGCTCAACCCTAGAGGCGGACCTCAGCACAGATACGCAGTATTTT. The rearrangement joins TRBV7-9 to TRBJ2-3; D is uncertain. The CDR3 runs to 18 residues. The V end lost 4 bases, the J end lost 0 bases, and 20 bases lay between the germline ends. The germline CDR1 and CDR2 sequences are SEHNR and FQNEAQ (reference sequence).

This chain uses TRBV7-9 with TRBJ2-5; a weak D match, TRBD2 (6 bases). Trimming stripped 5 bases from V and 2 bases from J, with 12 bases between. The CDR3 covers 14 residues. In germline, CDR1 is SEHNR, CDR2 FQNEAQ (reference sequence). As DNA, the CDR3 is TGTGCCAGCAGCCGACTAGTAGGTCAAGAGACCCAGTACTTC. This gives the protein CASSRLVGQETQYF.

The sample holds many counts of this clonotype. This chain uses TRBV6-2 or TRBV6-3 with TRBJ2-7, with D possibly being TRBD1 (6 bases). The germline V gene encodes CDR1 MNHEY and CDR2 SVGEGT. Trimming took 5 bases from V and 9 from J, leaving 11 bases between them. There are 11 residues in the CDR3. The CDR3 protein is CASSQGFGQYV. Here the CDR3 DNA reads TGTGCCAGCAGTCAGGGGTTTGGGCAGTACGTC.

This clonotype was detected ten times or more. CDR3 sequence reads: CASSKGEWDGELFF. The CDR3 nucleotides read TGTGCCAGCAGTAAGGGGGAATGGGACGGGGAGCTGTTTTTT. The gene calls are TRBV12-3 or TRBV12-4 and TRBJ2-2; D is possibly TRBD1 (6 bases). The CDR3 covers 14 residues. Trimming removed 5 bases at V and 7 bases at J, with 14 bases between.

This rearrangement joins TRBV7-8 to TRBJ2-7; D gene ambiguous. Germline CDR1 SGHVS, CDR2 FQNEAQ. V lost 5 bases to trimming and J lost 3 bases, with 11 bases between them. The CDR3 length is 13 residues. The CDR3 protein is CASSDNHFYEQYF. The CDR3 nucleotides read TGTGCCAGCAGCGATAACCACTTCTACGAGCAGTACTTC.

The rearrangement uses TRBV28 and TRBJ2-7, with TRBD1 as a possible D gene (5 bases). The germline V and J ends were trimmed by 5 bases and 1 base, with 12 bases remaining between them. The CDR3 runs to 14 residues. Per germline, CDR1 MDHEN and CDR2 SYDVKM. The CDR3 region has the DNA TGTGCCAGCAGTCCCCGACAGCCATCCTACGAGCAGTACTTC. Translating it yields CASSPRQPSYEQYF.